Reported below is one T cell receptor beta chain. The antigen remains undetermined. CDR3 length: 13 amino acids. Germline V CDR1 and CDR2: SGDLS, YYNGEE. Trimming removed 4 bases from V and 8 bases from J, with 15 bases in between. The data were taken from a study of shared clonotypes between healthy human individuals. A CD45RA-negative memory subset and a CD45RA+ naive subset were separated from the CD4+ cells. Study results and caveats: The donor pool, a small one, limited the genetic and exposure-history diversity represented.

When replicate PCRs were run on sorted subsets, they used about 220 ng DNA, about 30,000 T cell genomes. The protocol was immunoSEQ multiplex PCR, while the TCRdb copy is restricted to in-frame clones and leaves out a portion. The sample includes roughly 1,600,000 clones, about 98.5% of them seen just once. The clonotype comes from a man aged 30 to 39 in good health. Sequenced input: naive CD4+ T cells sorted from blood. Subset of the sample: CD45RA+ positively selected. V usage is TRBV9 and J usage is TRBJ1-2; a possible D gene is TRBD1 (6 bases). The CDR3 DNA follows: TGTGCCAGCAGCTCGACAGGAGAGATAGGCTACACCTTC. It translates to CASSSTGEIGYTF.